The TCR beta chain under discussion was sequenced for a study of blood T cell repertoires in COVID-19 (dated by TCRdb to between 2020 and 2021). Some background on the complete study: Samples from collaborators originated in the United States, Italy and Spain and spanned both the acute and convalescent phases of COVID-19. Where available, HLA class I and class II types were obtained from metadata supplied by the sample provider rather than from assay-based typing. The prospective study material was composed of cDNA or gDNA derived from T cells, B-cell-depleted T cells, or PBMCs. Deeply sampled blood TCRbeta repertoires from subjects exposed to, actively infected with, or recovered from COVID-19 were included in the dataset. Samples came from the ongoing ImmuneRACE study (first 160 participants) plus 1,254 subjects from 6 global collaborators. A freely available public database, intended as a resource for researchers studying the immune response to SARS-CoV-2, is where the repertoires were released. The sample metadata nearly always contained a de-identified subject ID, COVID-19 status, age in years and sex.

The research as a whole found: How much clinical and demographic metadata was included differed by source and by participant, and the metadata was provided uncurated.

TCRbeta CDR3 regions were amplified from genomic DNA by means of the immunoSEQ Assay, a bias-controlled multiplex PCR. The authors' analysis ran thus. The number of nucleated cells in each sample was estimated from the amplification of reference gene primers within the assay. Sequence reads were collapsed and filtered to measure the absolute abundance of every unique TCRbeta CDR3 rearrangement. For each sample, productive Simpson clonality was calculated as the square root of Simpson's diversity index across productive rearrangements. Drawn from immuneACCESS, this table holds only the in-frame rearrangements with V and J called that TCRdb kept. Clones are partly lost; checked studies trace under half to an unresolved V gene and leave the rest unexplained. That table is the source of V, J and clone size, and D and trimming were worked out from the DNA. The sample has 98,000 or so clones on record, about 89% of them singletons. The ten largest clones represent 4.5% to 5.5% of the sample.

Comment on this clone: What antigen it recognizes has not been identified. No much larger clone exists at a distance of one base, and base qualities are not known.

The collaborating institutions used their own protocols to collect whole blood in K2EDTA tubes. For TCRbeta analysis, collaborators shipped samples as frozen whole blood, isolated PBMCs, or DNA extracted from either of those sample types. The sequenced material came from peripheral blood. This sequence originates from a human donor in a cohort sampled during active COVID-19.

CDR3 sequence: CATSGGELAKNIQYF. The DNA reads as follows: TGTGCCACCAGTGGTGGTGAACTAGCCAAAAACATTCAGTACTTC. The chain couples TRBV24-1 to TRBJ2-4; the D gene is unclear. V was cut back by 5 bases and J by 0 bases, leaving a gap of 10 bases between them. CDR3 length: 15 amino acids, cysteine to phenylalanine. Only the CDR3 part of the read is kept: 45 bases, read in frame from the first base. Based on the germline V gene, the CDR1 and CDR2 sequences are KGHDR and SFDVKD.